The 24 T cell receptor beta chains presented below share a single source sample, sequenced in a study of STAT5B mutations in CD4+ large granular lymphocyte leukemia. This table comes from immunoSEQ multiplex PCR, and its TCRdb copy is limited to in-frame clones, with some not included. Here the sample spans about 32,000 clones, approximately 72% being singletons. Sequenced: CD4+ T cells from blood buffy coats. The source is a human donor in good health.

In its sample, this clone was seen once. This chain joins TRBV28 and TRBJ1-2; D not resolved. V was shortened by 6 bases and J by 1 base, with 12 bases between the two germline ends. There are 14 residues in the CDR3. The germline gives CDR1 MDHEN, CDR2 SYDVKM. The DNA for the CDR3 is TGTGCCAGCAGCATCGATGGGGTTAACTATGGCTACACCTTC. It is translated as CASSIDGVNYGYTF.

This clone was observed a few times. The rearrangement joins TRBV29-1 to TRBJ1-2; 7 positions match TRBD1. Germline-derived CDR1 and CDR2 are SQVTM and ANQGSEA. The CDR3 is 12 amino acids. Trimming at V came to 7 bases and at J to 3 bases, leaving 5 bases not matched to a gene. The CDR3 coding sequence is TGCAGCGATACAGGGGCTTACTATGGCTACACCTTC. Its translation is CSDTGAYYGYTF.

This sequence joins TRBV30 and TRBJ2-7; D is uncertain. V was shortened by 4 bases and J by 0 bases, with 16 bases between the two germline ends. The CDR3 covers 15 residues. CDR1 is GTSNPN and CDR2 is SVGIG in the germline V gene (reference sequence). The CDR3 loop reads CAWNKLSVSSYEQYF. CDR3 DNA sequence: TGTGCCTGGAATAAATTATCTGTAAGCTCCTACGAGCAGTACTTC.

This clone appeared once. The chain couples TRBV5-1 to TRBJ1-1; no firm D call. Germline CDR1 and CDR2: SGHRS and YFSETQ. This CDR3 contains 12 residues. With 4 bases removed from V and 8 bases from J, the gap between germline ends came to 12 bases. The CDR3 region has the DNA TGCGCCAGCAGCCCCGGGCCGGCCGAAGCTTTCTTT. It translates to CASSPGPAEAFF.

The chain employs TRBV6-1 and TRBJ1-5, with D possibly TRBD1 on 6 matching bases. This CDR3 comprises 15 residues. The germline V gene encodes CDR1 MNHNS and CDR2 SASEGT. Trimming took 1 base from V and 5 from J, leaving 12 bases between them. CDR3 nucleotide sequence: TGTGCCAGCAGTGAAGGGGGGGGGCCCCATCAGCCCCAGCATTTT. Translation gives CASSEGGGPHQPQHF.

This clone appeared a few times. The rearrangement links TRBV6-1 to TRBJ1-3, with D hard to call. Germline lookup yields CDR1 MNHNS and CDR2 SASEGT. The CDR3 covers 14 residues. V lost 7 bases to trimming and J lost 0 bases, with 10 bases between them. The CDR3 loop is CASTYLGSGNTIYF. The CDR3, as DNA: TGTGCCAGCACCTATCTGGGCTCTGGAAACACCATATATTTT.

V is TRBV5-6 and J is TRBJ2-1, with TRBD2 identical over 13 bases. CDR3 size: 14 residues. The germline V gene encodes CDR1 SGHDT and CDR2 YYEEEE. Unmatched junction bases numbered 5, after V lost 2 bases and J lost 12 bases. CDR3 sequence: CASSLLAGGAVQFF. As DNA, the CDR3 is TGTGCCAGCAGCTTACTAGCGGGAGGGGCGGTGCAGTTCTTC.

This rearrangement joins TRBV2 to TRBJ2-7; TRBD1 matches 10 bases. The CDR3 is made up of 14 amino acids. Trimming at V came to 4 bases and at J to 3 bases, leaving 3 bases not matched to a gene. Germline-derived CDR1 and CDR2 are SNHLY and FYNNEI. CDR3 sequence: CASSVGTGDYEQYF. CDR3 nucleotide sequence: TGTGCCAGCAGTGTCGGGACAGGGGACTACGAGCAGTACTTC.

CDR3 sequence: CAWGGGGGTQYF. CDR3 nucleotide sequence: TGTGCCTGGGGAGGCGGCGGGGGGACCCAGTACTTC. The genes are TRBV30 and TRBJ2-5; 7 bases are a match to TRBD2. Per germline, CDR1 GTSNPN and CDR2 SVGIG (reference sequence). Trimming at V came to 5 bases and at J to 7 bases, leaving 7 bases not matched to a gene. CDR3 length equals 12 residues.

There are a few counts of this clone. V gene TRBV11-2 combines with J gene TRBJ2-6; 9 bases are shared with TRBD2. This CDR3 region has 16 residues. Germline loops: CDR1 SGHAT, CDR2 FQNNGV. V shed 2 bases and J 2 bases; nucleotides not matched to a gene: 1. CDR3 nucleotide sequence: TGTGCCAGCAGCTTAATAGCGGGAGCTGGGGCCAACGTCCTGACTTTC. It yields the protein CASSLIAGAGANVLTF.

The chain joins TRBV5-8 to TRBJ2-1, with 8 bases that match TRBD1. V lost 5 bases to trimming and J lost 12 bases; unmatched junction nucleotides: 22. This CDR3 has 17 amino acids. The germline V gene encodes CDR1 SGHTS and CDR2 YDEGEE. CDR3 coding DNA: TGTGCCAGCAGGAAACAATCCGGGACAGGCTACGCCCTTGGGCAGTTCTTC. Its protein product is CASRKQSGTGYALGQFF. The full variable domain, with the rest looked up from reference TRBV5-8 and TRBJ2-1, is EAGVTQSPTHLIKTRGQQATLRCSPISGHTSVYWYQQALGLGLQFLLWYDEGEERNRGNFPPRFSGRQFPNYSSELNVNALELEDSALYLCASRKQSGTGYALGQFFGPGTRLTVL.

The chain recombines TRBV6-1 with TRBJ2-6; 12 bases agree with TRBD1. The CDR3 runs to 20 residues. Looked up from germline, CDR1 is MNHNS and CDR2 is SASEGT. Trimming took 4 bases from V and 1 from J; bases not matched to a gene: 11. In DNA, the CDR3 is TGTGCCAGCAGTGCCCAACGAACGGGACAGGGGGCTTCTGGGGCCAACGTCCTGACTTTC. Encoded protein: CASSAQRTGQGASGANVLTF.

The chain links TRBV2 to TRBJ1-5; 10 bases agree with TRBD1. Per germline, CDR1 SNHLY and CDR2 FYNNEI. This CDR3 comprises 14 residues. The V gene end was trimmed by 7 bases and the J gene end by 6 bases; junction bases not matched to a gene: 6. Here the CDR3 DNA reads TGTGCCAGCAATAGGGACAGGGGAATTCAGCCCCAGCATTTT. Translation: CASNRDRGIQPQHF. Supplemented by reference TRBV2 and TRBJ1-5, the full variable domain reads EPEVTQTPSHQVTQMGQEVILRCVPISNHLYFYWYRQILGQKVEFLVSFYNNEISEKSEIFDDQFSVERPDGSNFTLKIRSTKLEDSAMYFCASNRDRGIQPQHFGDGTRLSIL.

The chain joins TRBV30 to TRBJ2-3; the D is unclear. Per germline, CDR1 GTSNPN and CDR2 SVGIG (reference sequence). V was shortened by 7 bases and J by 3 bases, with 20 bases between the two germline ends. The CDR3 is 15 residues long. CDR3 DNA sequence: TGTGCCTCAACCGGTCGACAAGGTGGAACAGATACGCAGTATTTT. Encoded protein: CASTGRQGGTDTQYF.

The chain joins TRBV6-5 to TRBJ2-3; D remains unclear. The CDR3 sequence is 16 residues long. Germline-derived CDR1 and CDR2 are MNHEY and SVGAGI. The V end was cut by 4 bases, the J end by 3 bases, with 17 bases between. The DNA for the CDR3 is TGTGCCAGCAGTTCTCAGCCGTCCCCCACGACAGATACGCAGTATTTT. It codes for CASSSQPSPTTDTQYF.

The CDR3 loop reads CASSGGQIDAGELFF. For the CDR3, the DNA is TGCGCCAGCAGCGGGGGCCAAATTGATGCCGGGGAGCTGTTTTTT. V gene TRBV5-1 combines with J gene TRBJ2-2; D perhaps matches TRBD1 (6 bases). The CDR3 sequence is 15 residues long. The ends were cut back, 4 bases at V and 6 bases at J, with 16 bases in the middle. Germline assignment: CDR1 SGHRS and CDR2 YFSETQ.

V and J are TRBV2 and TRBJ2-3, with a possible D match to TRBD2 (7 bases). CDR3 length equals 17 residues. V was clipped by 8 bases and J by 8 bases, with 29 bases between them. CDR1 and CDR2 from the germline V gene are SNHLY and FYNNEI. CDR3 nucleotides: TGTGCCAGCGAGGGGGGGGCCACAGCGACAGAGTGGCGTACGCAGTATTTT. Its protein product is CASEGGATATEWRTQYF.

The chain couples TRBV7-8 to TRBJ2-5; tentatively, D is TRBD2 (6 bases). Germline loops: CDR1 SGHVS, CDR2 FQNEAQ. Trimming took off 5 bases at V and 2 bases at J, with 9 bases between the two ends. This CDR3 has 13 residues. The CDR3 region is CASSVGLQETQYF. As DNA, the CDR3 is TGTGCCAGCAGCGTGGGACTGCAAGAGACCCAGTACTTC.

The chain couples TRBV4-1 to TRBJ1-3; D call uncertain. CDR3 length equals 16 residues. CDR1 is MGHRA and CDR2 is YSYEKL in the germline V gene. Deletions cut 2 bases from V and 2 bases from J, with 13 bases between. CDR3 bases: TGCGCCAGCAGCCAACCCGTCCGGGGTCCTGGAAACACCATATATTTT. Protein sequence: CASSQPVRGPGNTIYF.

The chain is built from TRBV9 and TRBJ2-2; 8 bases agree with TRBD2. This CDR3 has 15 amino acids. CDR1 is SGDLS and CDR2 is YYNGEE in the germline V gene. Trimming removed 3 bases from V and 7 bases from J; junction bases left unmatched: 8. The CDR3: CASSETGTSLGELFF. Written as DNA, the CDR3 is TGTGCCAGCAGCGAAACCGGGACTAGTCTCGGGGAGCTGTTTTTT.

The genes are TRBV5-1 and TRBJ2-7, with D possibly called TRBD1 or TRBD2 (5 bases each). The CDR3 loop spans 12 amino acids. V was shortened by 1 base and J by 6 bases, with 8 bases between the two germline ends. Germline lookup yields CDR1 SGHRS and CDR2 YFSETQ. The CDR3 DNA sequence: TGCGCCAGCAGCTTGTCGAGGGGCGAGCAGTACTTC. This sequence encodes CASSLSRGEQYF.

This clone was detected only once. This chain joins TRBV28 and TRBJ1-5; possibly TRBD1 for D (6 bases). Trimming removed 4 bases at V and 0 bases at J, with 16 bases between. The germline CDR1 and CDR2 sequences are MDHEN and SYDVKM. The CDR3 sequence is 17 residues long. The CDR3 loop reads CASSSGTRSYSNQPQHF. In DNA form, the CDR3 reads TGTGCCAGCAGTTCAGGGACAAGGAGCTATAGCAATCAGCCCCAGCATTTT.

The rearrangement uses TRBV7-2 and TRBJ1-5, with D unclear. Germline-derived CDR1 and CDR2 are SGHTA and FQGNSA. Trimming pared 3 bases from V and 3 bases from J, leaving 12 bases between. CDR3 length: 15 residues. CDR3 bases: TGTGCCAGCAGCTTTTGGGAGGGATCCAATCAGCCCCAGCATTTT. It is translated as CASSFWEGSNQPQHF.

This chain uses TRBV6-6 with TRBJ2-5, with D uncertain. V lost 7 bases and J 3 bases, leaving 12 bases between the germline ends. The CDR3 is 13 residues long. Germline lookup yields CDR1 MNHNY and CDR2 SVGAGI (reference sequence). This chain's CDR3 is CASKLRQEETQYF. The CDR3 DNA follows: TGTGCCAGCAAATTAAGGCAGGAAGAGACCCAGTACTTC.